These 22 T cell receptor beta chains were sequenced from one sample in a study of blood T cell repertoires in COVID-19. The table came from immunoSEQ multiplex PCR; TCRdb's copy has only in-frame clones and leaves some out. The sample carries 25,000 to 35,000 clones, approximately 89% recorded once. The sequenced sample consisted of peripheral blood. The receptors stem from a human donor in a cohort sampled during active COVID-19.

The J gene is TRBJ1-2, the V gene TRBV12-2; the D call in the table, TRBD1, was not verified against the DNA. TRBV12-2 is marked as a pseudogene. This CDR3 comprises 16 residues. CDR3 in DNA: TGTGCAAGTCGCTTAGAGGACAGCCGACCTAACTATGGCTACACCTTC. As protein: CASRLEDSRPNYGYTF.

V gene TRBV6-5 combines with J gene TRBJ2-1, with 7 bases that match TRBD2. With V trimmed by 7 bases and J by 3 bases, 6 bases remained unmatched. Per germline, CDR1 MNHEY and CDR2 SVGAGI. This CDR3 spans 14 amino acids. The CDR3 DNA reads as TGTGCCAGCAAGAACCCGGGGGGCTACAATGAGCAGTTCTTC. This encodes CASKNPGGYNEQFF.

The chain couples TRBV21-1 to TRBJ2-1; the DNA was not compared with TRBD2, the D call given in the table. TRBV21-1 is a documented pseudogene. The CDR3 is made up of 22 amino acids. This chain's CDR3 is CASSTPAGQGKAGGFYGNEQFF. Written as DNA, the CDR3 is TGTGCCAGCAGCACCCCTGCCGGACAGGGGAAGGCGGGAGGGTTTTATGGCAATGAGCAGTTCTTC.

This chain connects TRBV9 to TRBJ2-5; TRBD1 is a possible D gene (6 bases). Germline CDR1 reads SGDLS; CDR2 reads YYNGEE. V was trimmed by 2 bases and J by 5 bases, leaving 16 bases between them. The CDR3 runs 15 residues. CDR3 sequence reads: CASSVGGQPRETQYF. CDR3 coding DNA: TGTGCCAGCAGCGTCGGAGGACAGCCGCGGGAGACCCAGTACTTC.

This rearrangement joins TRBV30 to TRBJ1-5; TRBD1 agrees at 9 bases. CDR3 length: 14 amino acids. Germline CDR1 reads GTSNPN; CDR2 reads SVGIG (reference sequence). V trimming: 2 bases; J trimming: 7 bases; junction bases outside the gene matches: 6. The CDR3 sequence is CAWSTGQGLQPQHF. The CDR3 nucleotides are TGTGCCTGGAGTACGGGACAGGGTTTACAGCCCCAGCATTTT.

V and J are TRBV19 and TRBJ1-5; possibly TRBD1 for D (5 bases). CDR1 is LNHDA, CDR2 SQIVND, per germline (reference sequence). Trimming took off 3 bases at V and 4 bases at J, with 10 bases between the two ends. This CDR3 is 14 amino acids long. The CDR3 spells CASSMGQQNQPQHF. CDR3 coding DNA: TGTGCCAGTAGTATGGGGCAGCAAAATCAGCCCCAGCATTTT.

The chain joins TRBV12-3 or TRBV12-4 to TRBJ1-2; no firm D call. V dropped 6 bases and J dropped 3 bases, with 11 bases sitting between them. The CDR3 spans 13 residues. In DNA, the CDR3 is TGTGCCAGCAGCCACGACGGGGACTATGGCTACACCTTC. It encodes CASSHDGDYGYTF.

The chain carries TRBV19 and TRBJ2-7; TRBD1 aligns across 9 bases. This CDR3 spans 16 amino acids. The germline V gene has CDR1 LNHDA and CDR2 SQIVND (reference sequence). J gave up 0 bases and V 4 bases, and 7 bases lay outside the gene matches. As DNA, the CDR3 is TGTGCCAGTAGTAAAACCGGGACAGGGTCCTCCTACGAGCAGTACTTC. Translating gives CASSKTGTGSSYEQYF.

V is TRBV18 and J is TRBJ1-1; D gene unclear. The CDR3 covers 15 residues. Between the trimmed V and J ends, which lost 1 base and 1 base, there was a span of 10 bases. In germline, CDR1 is KGHSH, CDR2 LQKENI. CDR3 residues: CASSPLEAANTEAFF. In DNA, the CDR3 is TGTGCCAGCTCACCACTTGAGGCTGCGAACACTGAAGCTTTCTTT.

The V and J genes are TRBV5-8 and TRBJ1-1, with D perhaps matching TRBD1 (5 bases). The CDR3 has 13 residues. V was clipped by 8 bases and J by 5 bases, with 16 bases between them. Germline values: CDR1 SGHTS, CDR2 YDEGEE. The DNA of the CDR3 is TGTGCCAGGGGGGGGAGGACACCGACTGAAGCTTTCTTT. Protein: CARGGRTPTEAFF.

The chain combines TRBV5-4 with TRBJ1-2; TRBD1 matches 12 bases. The CDR3 is made up of 13 amino acids. Germline CDR1 and CDR2: SGHNT and YYREEE (reference sequence). With 3 bases clipped from V and 8 bases from J, the junction kept 2 bases outside the gene matches. CDR3 in amino acids: CASSWDRGRGYTF. In nucleotides, the CDR3 is TGTGCCAGCAGCTGGGACAGGGGGCGAGGCTACACCTTC.

Here the CDR3 reads CATGTGEYEQYF. CDR3 nucleotide sequence: TGTGCCACCGGGACAGGGGAGTACGAGCAGTACTTC. The rearrangement joins TRBV6-5 to TRBJ2-7; 10 nucleotides line up with TRBD1. V gave up 10 bases and J gave up 4 bases; unmatched junction bases: 4. In germline, CDR1 is MNHEY, CDR2 SVGAGI. This CDR3 region has 12 residues.

The chain couples TRBV30 to TRBJ1-2, with D hard to call. The germline V and J ends were trimmed by 0 bases and 5 bases, with 10 bases remaining between them. Germline lookup yields CDR1 GTSNPN and CDR2 SVGIG (reference sequence). CDR3 size: 13 residues. CDR3 sequence (DNA): TGTGCCTGGAGTGTTGGAAGGACTTATGGCTACACCTTC. This codes for CAWSVGRTYGYTF. Drawing the rest from reference TRBV30 and TRBJ1-2, the complete variable domain is SQTIHQWPATLVQPVGSPLSLECTVEGTSNPNLYWYRQAAGRGLQLLFYSVGIGQISSEVPQNLSASRPQDRQFILSSKKLLLSDSGFYLCAWSVGRTYGYTFGSGTRLTVV.

This chain uses TRBV9 with TRBJ1-2; perhaps TRBD1 as D (6 bases). This CDR3 has 12 residues. Trimming left V 4 bases short and J 5 bases short, with 9 bases between. The germline V gene encodes CDR1 SGDLS and CDR2 YYNGEE. The chain's CDR3 is CASSITGYGYTF. Here the CDR3 DNA reads TGTGCCAGCAGCATCACAGGGTATGGCTACACCTTC.

The chain uses TRBV9 and TRBJ1-1; 9 positions match TRBD1. The V gene end was trimmed by 0 bases and the J gene end by 1 base; junction bases not matched to a gene: 4. The V gene's germline CDR1 is SGDLS and CDR2 YYNGEE. This CDR3 is 16 amino acids long. As DNA, the CDR3 is TGTGCCAGCAGCGTAGGACAGGGGGTGGCGAACACTGAAGCTTTCTTT. Translation gives CASSVGQGVANTEAFF. Full variable domain (rest looked up from reference TRBV9 and TRBJ1-1): DSGVTQTPKHLITATGQRVTLRCSPRSGDLSVYWYQQSLDQGLQFLIQYYNGEERAKGNILERFSAQQFPDLHSELNLSSLELGDSALYFCASSVGQGVANTEAFFGQGTRLTVV.

The gene calls are TRBV5-1 and TRBJ1-2, with 7 bases fitting TRBD1. The V segment lost 4 bases and the J segment 7 bases; nucleotides outside the gene matches: 13. Germline V gene data show CDR1 as SGHRS and CDR2 as YFSETQ. The CDR3 extends over 15 amino acids. This CDR3 is CASSLSEGGPSGYTF. CDR3 DNA sequence: TGCGCCAGCAGCCTTAGTGAAGGGGGCCCCTCTGGCTACACCTTC.

This chain connects TRBV5-6 to TRBJ1-1; maybe TRBD1 (6 bases). Germline values: CDR1 SGHDT, CDR2 YYEEEE. This CDR3 spans 15 amino acids. The V gene lost 0 bases and the J gene lost 0 bases, with 9 bases spanning the gap. The CDR3 region is CASSLGGHLNTEAFF. CDR3 bases: TGTGCCAGCAGCTTGGGGGGACACTTGAACACTGAAGCTTTCTTT.

The J gene is TRBJ2-1, the V gene TRBV18; a weak D match, TRBD2 (7 bases). Germline values: CDR1 KGHSH, CDR2 LQKENI. V was clipped by 3 bases and J by 8 bases, with 17 bases between them. The CDR3 has 15 amino acids. CDR3 sequence reads: CASSPGGGRVDEQFF. CDR3 nucleotide sequence: TGTGCCAGCTCACCCGGGGGCGGGAGAGTCGATGAGCAGTTCTTC.

The chain recombines TRBV11-3 with TRBJ2-3; D is ambiguous. V lost 2 bases to trimming and J lost 6 bases, with 6 bases between them. This CDR3 has 12 amino acids. Germline CDR1 SGHNT, CDR2 YENEEA. The DNA for the CDR3 is TGTGCCAGCAGCTTACGTTCTGATACGCAGTATTTT. This gives the protein CASSLRSDTQYF.

A single count supports this clone. The chain is built from TRBV18 and TRBJ2-5, with 9 bases lining up with TRBD1. This CDR3 is 15 amino acids long. V lost 3 bases, J lost 5 bases, and 7 bases stayed unmatched. CDR1 is KGHSH and CDR2 is LQKENI in the germline V gene. The CDR3 DNA reads TGTGCCAGCTCACCGCTACAGGGGGCGCGGGAGACCCAGTACTTC. It yields the protein CASSPLQGARETQYF.

This chain connects TRBV6-5 to TRBJ2-1; maybe TRBD2 (6 bases). The CDR3 contains 15 residues. Germline V gives CDR1 MNHEY, CDR2 SVGAGI. Trimming removed 2 bases at V and 1 base at J, with 9 bases between. CDR3: CASSYIGGSYNEQFF. CDR3 nucleotide sequence: TGTGCCAGCAGTTACATCGGGGGATCCTACAATGAGCAGTTCTTC.

The chain has TRBV28 and TRBJ2-4; maybe TRBD2 (5 bases). The CDR3 loop spans 13 amino acids. CDR1 is MDHEN and CDR2 is SYDVKM in the germline V gene. The germline V and J ends were trimmed by 10 bases and 4 bases, with 14 bases remaining between them. The CDR3 reads CATYEGIKNIQYF. The CDR3, as DNA: TGTGCCACCTACGAGGGTATTAAAAACATTCAGTACTTC.